This TCR beta chain was found in a study of CD8+ T cells in alopecia areata. Whole-study context: The drug, tofacitinib, lasted 6 to 18 months, followed by 6 months off drug.

Sequencing templates came from extracted RNA that was reverse transcribed into cDNA. Profiling relied on immunoSEQ multiplex PCR, and the TCRdb table lists in-frame clones only, not all of them. The repertoire holds some 130,000 clones, with roughly 54% as singletons. Points from the study as a whole: Alphabeta T cells residing in normal skin are also sequenced in scalp samples. In lesional scalp, particularly from alopecia totalis/universalis, clonality was higher than in normal scalp.

Germline values: CDR1 GTSNPN, CDR2 SVGIG (reference sequence). This CDR3 contains 14 residues. Trimming took off 0 bases at V and 5 bases at J, with 13 bases between the two ends. It was from PBMCs that CD4+ and CD8+ T cells were sorted. With respect to this clone: Its antigen is undetermined.

The material sequenced was CD4+ T cells sorted from blood, taken at week 0. The clonotype was recovered from a human donor with alopecia areata. The genes are TRBV30 and TRBJ2-5; the D gene is possibly TRBD1 (6 bases). The CDR3 nucleotides read TGTGCCTGGAGTGTAGCAGCCAGGGGCGAGACCCAGTACTTC. As protein: CAWSVAARGETQYF.